This entry describes one T cell receptor beta chain. Its antigen is currently not known. Per-base qualities were not stored, and no clone one base away is much larger. The sample belongs to a study of T cell responses to AZD1222 COVID-19 vaccine (dated by TCRdb to the early 2020s). Broadly, across the study: AZD1222 recipients with second doses at about 4 weeks or about 12 weeks were pooled, because spike-specific TCR depth and breadth did not differ between schedules. A total of over 230 trial participants underwent TCR sequencing, of whom around 200 received two doses of AZD1222 and some 26 received two doses of the MenACWY control vaccine. Trial participants were enrolled into age subgroups of 18-55, 56-69 and 70-plus years, which contained about 150, 28 and 57 TCR-sequenced participants, respectively. Beyond this particular receptor, the publication reports: Because no samples from the day 14 peak response were available, repertoires could be characterized only after the peak T cell response. Reportedly, almost half of the unique spike-specific TCRs recognized epitopes lying outside the regions that are mutated in the B.1.351 and B.1.1.7 variants. Participants were mostly white British and included more females than males, and it was suggested by the authors that clonal diversity may have been underestimated. Conclusions about previously exposed vaccinees were limited because only a handful of AZD1222 recipients were SARS-CoV-2 seropositive at baseline. After two AZD1222 doses, both the breadth and the depth of spike-specific TCRs were significantly higher than at day 0 and than in MenACWY recipients. The vaccine-associated CD4 TCRs covered the entire spike protein, and the dominant responses fell in regions 160-218 and 743-854. In the small 56-69-year group, the increase in depth fell short of significance, most likely because of low power.

Trimming costs V 5 bases and J 5 bases, and their ends lie 28 bases apart. Via the germline V gene, CDR1 is SGHAT and CDR2 FQNNGV. The CDR3, from cysteine to phenylalanine, totals 18 residues. Of all the DNA, just the CDR3 is kept, 54 bases in frame from base 1. The sample's time point, from its label and the paper: baseline before first vaccination. The vaccinee samples were drawn from two UK trials, COV001 and COV002, one of which was a single-blind randomized controlled phase 2/3 trial testing AZD1222 (ChAdOx1 nCoV-19) in healthy adults. For TCRbeta chain sequencing, PBMC samples were collected from trial participants at day 0 and at day 28 after the second dose. The CDR3 regions of human TCRbeta chains were analyzed by immunosequencing. The authors processed their data as follows. Repertoire TCRs were checked for matches against a reference library of SARS-CoV-2-specific TCRs that had been generated using the MIRA antigen-specificity platform. Breadth was defined as the fraction of unique TCRs that were SARS-CoV-2-associated, and depth was defined as the fraction of total T cells that were SARS-CoV-2-associated. Using the MIRA data, every spike-specific TCR was mapped to the spike region that the TCR reacted to and assigned to either a CD4 or a CD8 class. Log10-transformed breadth and depth values were compared by one-way ANOVA with Sidak's multiple comparisons tests. Not all clones reach the TCRdb copy of this immuneACCESS table, which keeps in-frame sequences only. Checked studies attribute under half of the gap to unresolved V genes and leave the rest unexplained. V and J calls and clone size are those listed in that table; D and trimming were worked out from the DNA. Across this sample there are 150,000 or so clones, with about 92% seen only once. About 3% of the sample belongs to the ten largest clones.

The rearranged chain carries TRBV11-2 and TRBJ2-7; the D region possibly corresponds to TRBD2 (6 bases align). This sequence originates from an adult in good health. Sequenced material: peripheral blood, taken on day 0 of AZD1222 vaccination. The CDR3 region reads CASSLVLGTGLAGHEQYF. Here is the DNA: TGTGCCAGCAGCCTAGTTTTAGGGACTGGACTGGCTGGCCACGAGCAGTACTTC.